The 13 T cell receptor beta chains in this list originate from one sample, sequenced in a study of T cell responses to AZD1222 COVID-19 vaccine. Libraries were prepared by immunoSEQ multiplex PCR; TCRdb keeps only in-frame clonotypes and omits some of them. The sample has some 110,000 clones, under 90% seen once; the top ten hold about 5.4%. The sample was peripheral blood, taken on day 0 of AZD1222 vaccination. These receptors all stem from an adult in good health.

The chain is built from TRBV28 and TRBJ2-1, with D possibly being TRBD1 (6 bases). Trimming removed 5 bases from V and 8 bases from J, with 16 bases in between. The CDR3 contains 14 residues. Per the germline V gene, CDR1 is MDHEN and CDR2 is SYDVKM. Written as DNA, the CDR3 is TGTGCCAGCAGTGACCTTACAGGGATCCATGAGCAGTTCTTC. This encodes CASSDLTGIHEQFF.

The chain couples TRBV7-2 to TRBJ1-5, with D possibly TRBD1 on 6 matching bases. V lost 2 bases and J 0 bases, leaving 14 bases between the germline ends. Germline CDR1 reads SGHTA; CDR2 reads FQGNSA. The CDR3 length is 17 residues. Here the CDR3 reads CASSLFPGDISNQPQHF. The CDR3 DNA is TGTGCCAGCAGCTTATTCCCAGGGGATATTAGCAATCAGCCCCAGCATTTT.

In its sample, this clone was seen once. The chain has TRBV12-3 or TRBV12-4 and TRBJ2-3; D not resolved. The CDR3 sequence is 12 residues long. Trimming left V 3 bases short and J 3 bases short, with 4 bases between. CDR3 region: CASSLVTDTQYF. Written as DNA, the CDR3 is TGTGCCAGCAGTTTGGTTACAGATACGCAGTATTTT.

The chain uses TRBV5-1 and TRBJ2-4; D might be TRBD1 (5 bases). The CDR3 has 13 residues. The V gene's germline CDR1 is SGHRS and CDR2 YFSETQ. The V end was cut by 4 bases, the J end by 7 bases, with 12 bases between. The CDR3 region has the DNA TGCGCCAGCAGCCTTGGGGCGATGAACATTCAGTACTTC. Protein sequence: CASSLGAMNIQYF. Based on the CDR3 plus reference TRBV5-1 and TRBJ2-4, the full variable domain is KAGVTQTPRYLIKTRGQQVTLSCSPISGHRSVSWYQQTPGQGLQFLFEYFSETQRNKGNFPGRFSGRQFSNSRSEMNVSTLELGDSALYLCASSLGAMNIQYFGAGTRLSVL.

This chain joins TRBV5-4 and TRBJ2-7; 8 nucleotides line up with TRBD2. Germline-derived CDR1 and CDR2 are SGHNT and YYREEE (reference sequence). The CDR3 sequence is 14 residues long. V lost 2 bases to trimming and J lost 7 bases; unmatched junction nucleotides: 8. CDR3 nucleotides: TGTGCCAGCAGCTTAGGTAGCGGGAAAACTGAGCAGTACTTC. Protein sequence: CASSLGSGKTEQYF.

This chain links TRBV10-2 with TRBJ1-5; tentative D call: TRBD1 (6 bases). The V and J ends lost 8 bases and 2 bases respectively, with 13 bases between them. Germline assignment: CDR1 WSHSY and CDR2 SAAADI. This CDR3 contains 14 residues. The CDR3 here is CASAQGLGNQPQHF. CDR3 nucleotide sequence: TGCGCCAGCGCACAGGGACTCGGCAATCAGCCCCAGCATTTT.

The chain joins TRBV14 to TRBJ2-5; weak D call: TRBD1 (5 bases). CDR1 SGHDN and CDR2 FVKESK come from the germline V gene. V lost 3 bases, J lost 7 bases, and 12 bases lay in between. This CDR3 is built from 13 residues. The CDR3 protein is CASSQQGATTQYF. DNA for the CDR3: TGTGCCAGCAGCCAGCAGGGCGCAACGACCCAGTACTTC.

This chain links TRBV14 with TRBJ2-2; D not certain. The V gene lost 4 bases and the J gene lost 1 base, with 10 bases spanning the gap. Germline V gene sequence: CDR1 SGHDN, CDR2 FVKESK. There are 15 residues in the CDR3. The CDR3 bases are TGTGCCAGCAGCCTCGTGACGGGGAACACCGGGGAGCTGTTTTTT. It encodes CASSLVTGNTGELFF.

J is TRBJ1-5 and V is TRBV27; D uncertain. The V end was cut by 3 bases, the J end by 0 bases, with 6 bases between. The CDR3 runs to 14 residues. The germline gives CDR1 MNHEY, CDR2 SMNVEV (reference sequence). CDR3 DNA: TGTGCCAGCAGTTTGGGGTTTAGCAATCAGCCCCAGCATTTT. It is translated as CASSLGFSNQPQHF.

V is TRBV28 and J is TRBJ2-7; perhaps TRBD2 as D (6 bases). The germline V gene has CDR1 MDHEN and CDR2 SYDVKM. Trimming pared 11 bases from V and 0 bases from J, leaving 14 bases between. CDR3 length: 13 residues. DNA for the CDR3: TGTGCCGGCGGTGGGACTTTCTCCTACGAGCAGTACTTC. Its protein is CAGGGTFSYEQYF.

A word on this clone: The identical CDR3 is also encoded by other nucleotide sequences in the sample. The genes are TRBV3-1 (or the pseudogene TRBV3-2) and TRBJ1-1; TRBD1 matches at 9 bases. This CDR3 contains 14 residues. J lost 5 bases, V lost 4 bases, and 5 bases had no gene match. Germline CDR1 reads LGHDT; CDR2 reads YNNKEL (reference sequence). CDR3 bases: TGTGCCAGCAGCCGAGGACAGGGGAGGACTGAAGCTTTCTTT. Translated: CASSRGQGRTEAFF.

This clone was detected once. The chain carries TRBV7-8 and TRBJ2-1, with 8 bases matching TRBD2. The J segment lost 3 bases and the V segment lost 1 base, leaving 5 bases of the junction unmatched. This CDR3 region has 16 residues. Germline V gives CDR1 SGHVS, CDR2 FQNEAQ. The CDR3 bases are TGTGCCAGCAGCTTAGTACCAGCGGGAGTCTACAATGAGCAGTTCTTC. It translates to CASSLVPAGVYNEQFF.

This rearrangement joins TRBV6-6 to TRBJ1-2, with D tentatively TRBD1 (5 bases). The germline gives CDR1 MNHNY, CDR2 SVGAGI (reference sequence). The CDR3 covers 14 residues. V was cut by 6 bases and J by 0 bases, with 11 bases left in between. The CDR3 nucleotides read TGTGCCAGCAGAAGTGGGGGGACTAACTATGGCTACACCTTC. This gives the protein CASRSGGTNYGYTF.